Listed below are T cell receptor beta chains from one sample, sequenced in a study of cytomegalovirus exposure and HLA in healthy donors. Assay used: immunoSEQ multiplex PCR; TCRdb lists only in-frame clones, some missing. This table holds about 82,000 clones, roughly 80% found once. Sequenced: PBMCs. The origin of the receptors is a human donor in good health. The CDR3 runs from the conserved cysteine through the conserved F or W. The D gene is left open where the match is weak. Some rows have no size entry. The others give once, few or many, or a class for an expanded clone.

TRBD1	TRBV18	TRBJ2-1	-	TGTGCCAGCTCACCCTTCCAGGGGGTGTCGTACAATGAGCAGTTCTTC	CASSPFQGVSYNEQFF
TRBD2	TRBV7-9	TRBJ2-5	-	TGTGCCAGCAGCCTGGGGCTCCGGGGGGGCAAAGAGACCCAGTACTTC	CASSLGLRGGKETQYF
TRBD1	TRBV4-1	TRBJ2-7	-	TGCGCCAGCAGTCATACAGGGGAAAGCTCCTACGAGCAGTACTTC	CASSHTGESSYEQYF
-	TRBV19	TRBJ2-2	-	TGTGCCAGTAGTATGGGCCCGAACACCGGGGAGCTGTTTTTT	CASSMGPNTGELFF
TRBD1	TRBV6-5	TRBJ2-7	-	TGTGCCAGCAGTTACTCGAGACAGGGGGCTGGCGAGCAGTACTTC	CASSYSRQGAGEQYF
TRBD2	TRBV7-6	TRBJ2-1	-	TGTGCCAGCAGCTTAGGTGGGCGGGGGTGGTACAATGAGCAGTTCTTC	CASSLGGRGWYNEQFF
-	TRBV5-5	TRBJ2-1	-	TGTGCCAGCAGCTTGGGAGGTGAGCAGTTCTTC	CASSLGGEQFF
-	TRBV6-6	TRBJ1-5	few	TGTGCCACCTTCCAGGGGTCCCAGCATTTT	CATFQGSQHF
-	TRBV7-2	TRBJ1-5	few	TGTGCCAGCAGCCTCTGGAGTAGCAGCAATCAGCCCCAGCATTTT	CASSLWSSSNQPQHF
-	TRBV7-9	TRBJ2-5	once	TGTGCCAGCAGCTTAGTGGTGGACAAAGAGACCCAGTACTTC	CASSLVVDKETQYF
TRBD1	TRBV6-5	TRBJ1-1	-	TGTGCCAGCAGTTGGACGGGACAGACGAACACTGAAGCTTTCTTT	CASSWTGQTNTEAFF
TRBD2	TRBV2	TRBJ2-5	-	TGTGCCAGCAGTGATCTAGGCGGGGGGTACGACCAAGAGACCCAGTACTTC	CASSDLGGGYDQETQYF
-	TRBV6-1	TRBJ1-2	few	TGTGCCAGCAGATACGGACATTGGAAGAATCGGGGCTACACCTTC	CASRYGHWKNRGYTF
-	TRBV4-1	TRBJ1-4	-	TGCGCCAGCAGCCAAGTAGGCGTAGGCGACAGTGAAAAACTGTTTTTT	CASSQVGVGDSEKLFF
TRBD2	TRBV2	TRBJ2-1	-	TGTGCCAGCAGTGTATATGGTAGCGGGGGGGCCGGGGATGAGCAGTTCTTC	CASSVYGSGGAGDEQFF
-	TRBV5-4	TRBJ2-5	-	TGTGCCAGCAGCTTGGATGGGGGCGTGACCGAAGAGACCCAGTACTTC	CASSLDGGVTEETQYF
-	TRBV2	TRBJ1-6	-	TGTGCCAGCAGTCCCAGGGGAATTCCCCTCCACTTT	CASSPRGIPLHF
TRBD2	TRBV5-1	TRBJ2-1	-	TGCGCCAGCAGCTTGGCCAGCGGGGGCGTTGAGAATGAGCAGTTCTTC	CASSLASGGVENEQFF
TRBD1	TRBV19	TRBJ2-3	-	TGTGCCAGTAGTATCCGACAGGGAGATACGCAGTATTTT	CASSIRQGDTQYF
TRBD1	TRBV5-8	TRBJ1-5	-	TGTGCCAGCAGCTTGGGGACAGGGGATCAGCCCCAGCATTTT	CASSLGTGDQPQHF
-	TRBV21-1	TRBJ2-5	-	TGTGCCAGCAGCAAAAGGACAGGATCTCAAGAGACCCAGTACTTC	CASSKRTGSQETQYF
-	TRBV5-1	TRBJ2-7	-	TGCGCCAGCAGCCCTCCGGGAGAGGGTTGGAACGAGCAGTACTTC	CASSPPGEGWNEQYF
TRBD1	TRBV7-9	TRBJ1-1	-	TGTGCCAGCAGGTCAGGGGGAATGAACACTGAAGCTTTCTTT	CASRSGGMNTEAFF
-	TRBV11-2	TRBJ1-4	-	TGTGCCAGCAGCCCGCTAGGGGCCTTCTCTTGGGCAACTAATGAAAAACTGTTTTTT	CASSPLGAFSWATNEKLFF
-	TRBV2	TRBJ1-2	-	TGTGCCAGCACTACAGGGTACTATGGCTACACCTTC	CASTTGYYGYTF
TRBD1	TRBV6-5	TRBJ2-7	-	TGTGCCAGCAGTTATAACGGACAGGGGGCCTACGAGCAGTACTTC	CASSYNGQGAYEQYF
TRBD2	TRBV7-9	TRBJ2-5	-	TGTGCCAGCAGCTTAGCAGCGGGGAGAGAGACCCAGTACTTC	CASSLAAGRETQYF
-	TRBV6-1	TRBJ1-5	-	TGTGCCAGCAGTGGGACACTGAATCAGCCCCAGCATTTT	CASSGTLNQPQHF
-	TRBV7-9	TRBJ2-1	-	TGTGCCAGCAGCCCTGTAGGCAGGGAGCAGTTCTTC	CASSPVGREQFF
TRBD1	TRBV7-8	TRBJ1-2	-	TGTGCCAGCAGCTTAGCGTTCCGGACAGGGGGTGATGGCTACACCTTC	CASSLAFRTGGDGYTF
-	TRBV7-2	TRBJ1-2	-	TGTGCCAGCAGCTTAGATTCGGCGGCGGGTGGCCCCTTC	CASSLDSAAGGPF
TRBD1	TRBV5-1	TRBJ1-1	-	TGCGCCAGCAGCTTGGACCCAGGGGGCGCAACTGAAGCTTTCTTT	CASSLDPGGATEAFF
-	TRBV2	TRBJ2-2	-	TGTGCCAGCAGTGATAGGGGGACCGGGGAGCTGTTTTTT	CASSDRGTGELFF